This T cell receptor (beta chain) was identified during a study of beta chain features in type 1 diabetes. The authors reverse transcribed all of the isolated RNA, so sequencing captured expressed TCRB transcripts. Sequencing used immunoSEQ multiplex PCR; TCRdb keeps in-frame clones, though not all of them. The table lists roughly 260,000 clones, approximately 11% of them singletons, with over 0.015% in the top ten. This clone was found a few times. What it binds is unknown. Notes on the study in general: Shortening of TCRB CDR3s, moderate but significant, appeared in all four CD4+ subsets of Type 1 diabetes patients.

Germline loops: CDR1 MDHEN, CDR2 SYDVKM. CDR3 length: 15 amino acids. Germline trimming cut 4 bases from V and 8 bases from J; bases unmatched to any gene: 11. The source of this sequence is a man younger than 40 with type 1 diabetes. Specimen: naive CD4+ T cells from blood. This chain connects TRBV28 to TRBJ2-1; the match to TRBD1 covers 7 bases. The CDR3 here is CASSWTGLPGYEQFF. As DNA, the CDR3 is TGTGCCAGCAGTTGGACAGGCCTCCCGGGGTATGAGCAGTTCTTC.